These T cell receptor beta chains were read from a single sample in a study of response to subunit inactivated influenza vaccine. TCRdb recomputed calls from the RT-PCR reads with MiXCR, one row per CDR3 protein. The data hold hundreds of thousands of distinct CDR3 sequences, with about 25% observed a single time. This specimen was CD4+ T cells sorted from PBMCs, taken more than 4 days after vaccination. These receptors all come from a man in his fifties who received an inactivated influenza vaccine. Each CDR3 is given with its conserved first and last residue. The order of the fields is clone size, J gene, D gene, V gene, CDR3 DNA, CDR3 protein. The D gene is left open where the match is weak. Not every row has a clone size; where given, it reads once, few, many or a size class.

abundance: NA; j_gene: TRBJ1-3; d_gene: NA; v_gene: TRBV5-5; CDR3nt: TGTGCCAGCAGCTTCGACAGGAGACGATCTGGAAACACCATATATTTT; CDR3aa: CASSFDRRRSGNTIYF
abundance: few; j_gene: TRBJ2-2; d_gene: NA; v_gene: TRBV5-4; CDR3nt: TGTGCCAGCAGCTTGGCCGGGGCAGGGGGGATGAACACCGGGGAGCTGTTTTTT; CDR3aa: CASSLAGAGGMNTGELFF
abundance: few; j_gene: TRBJ2-3; d_gene: NA; v_gene: TRBV28; CDR3nt: TGTGCCAGCAGGTCCACATCCGGGGTTGAGTATTTT; CDR3aa: CASRSTSGVEYF
abundance: NA; j_gene: TRBJ2-1; d_gene: NA; v_gene: TRBV28; CDR3nt: TGTGCCAGCAGTTCCTTTTTATATGGGGGCGCGGGGGATAATGAGCAGTTCTTC; CDR3aa: CASSSFLYGGAGDNEQFF
abundance: NA; j_gene: TRBJ2-5; d_gene: NA; v_gene: TRBV5-5; CDR3nt: TGTGCCAGCAGCCCTGGGGGGTTCCCACCAGGAGAGACCCAGTACTTC; CDR3aa: CASSPGGFPPGETQYF
abundance: NA; j_gene: TRBJ2-7; d_gene: NA; v_gene: TRBV3-1; CDR3nt: TGTGCCAGCAGTCGGCCCGGACAGTTCTACGAGCAGTACTTC; CDR3aa: CASSRPGQFYEQYF
abundance: NA; j_gene: TRBJ2-4; d_gene: NA; v_gene: TRBV6-1; CDR3nt: TGTGCCAGCAGGAAAGGCCAGGAGAAAAACATTCAGTACTTC; CDR3aa: CASRKGQEKNIQYF
abundance: many; j_gene: TRBJ1-5; d_gene: NA; v_gene: TRBV15; CDR3nt: TGTGCCACCAGCAGAGCAAGTCTGGCCGAAGATAGCAATCAGCCCCAGCATTTT; CDR3aa: CATSRASLAEDSNQPQHF
abundance: NA; j_gene: TRBJ2-3; d_gene: NA; v_gene: TRBV10-1; CDR3nt: TGCGCCAGCACCCCGACCGGGTGGGCTACAGATACGCAGTATTTT; CDR3aa: CASTPTGWATDTQYF
abundance: NA; j_gene: TRBJ2-3; d_gene: TRBD2; v_gene: TRBV7-9; CDR3nt: TGTGCCAGCAGATCTACCGGGACTAGCGGGTCTCCTGTGCATTTT; CDR3aa: CASRSTGTSGSPVHF
abundance: few; j_gene: TRBJ2-7; d_gene: NA; v_gene: TRBV27; CDR3nt: TGTGCCAGCAGTTTATTTTCTGGGGAAGCTCCGCAGTACTTC; CDR3aa: CASSLFSGEAPQYF
abundance: NA; j_gene: TRBJ2-7; d_gene: TRBD2; v_gene: TRBV20-1; CDR3nt: TGCAGTGCTAGTGGGCTAGCGGGGAGGGTTAGAATCCACGAGCAGTACTTC; CDR3aa: CSASGLAGRVRIHEQYF
abundance: few; j_gene: TRBJ2-5; d_gene: NA; v_gene: TRBV27; CDR3nt: TGTGCCAGCGCATCGACCCCGGGGGGCCGATTAGAGACCCAGTACTTC; CDR3aa: CASASTPGGRLETQYF
abundance: few; j_gene: TRBJ2-5; d_gene: TRBD1; v_gene: TRBV5-5; CDR3nt: TGTGCCAGCAGCTTGGTCACAGGGGGCGGTGAGACCCAGTACTTC; CDR3aa: CASSLVTGGGETQYF
abundance: NA; j_gene: TRBJ1-5; d_gene: NA; v_gene: TRBV12-3/TRBV12-4; CDR3nt: TGTGCCAGCAGTAGGGACTCGGAAGGCAATCAGCCCCAGCATTTT; CDR3aa: CASSRDSEGNQPQHF
abundance: NA; j_gene: TRBJ1-4; d_gene: NA; v_gene: TRBV7-8; CDR3nt: TGTGCCAGCAGCTTAGCTTCGAAGGGAGGTGAAAAACTGTTTTTT; CDR3aa: CASSLASKGGEKLFF
abundance: few; j_gene: TRBJ1-6; d_gene: TRBD1; v_gene: TRBV6-2/TRBV6-3; CDR3nt: TGTGCCAGCAGTCGCCGGGACAGGGATTATTCACCCCTCCACTTT; CDR3aa: CASSRRDRDYSPLHF
abundance: few; j_gene: TRBJ1-1; d_gene: NA; v_gene: TRBV27; CDR3nt: TGTGCCAGCAGTTTATTCGGGCGCATCACTGAAGCTTTCTTT; CDR3aa: CASSLFGRITEAFF
abundance: many; j_gene: TRBJ2-7; d_gene: NA; v_gene: TRBV29-1; CDR3nt: TGCAGCGTTGGACAGTCTGGCTACGAGCAGTACTTC; CDR3aa: CSVGQSGYEQYF
abundance: NA; j_gene: TRBJ2-5; d_gene: TRBD2; v_gene: TRBV5-6; CDR3nt: TGTGCCAGCAGCTCTGGACTAGCTCAAGAGACCCAGTACTTC; CDR3aa: CASSSGLAQETQYF
abundance: few; j_gene: TRBJ2-7; d_gene: TRBD1; v_gene: TRBV3-1; CDR3nt: TGTGCCAGCGGGACAGGGGGGCGGTACGAGCAGTACTTC; CDR3aa: CASGTGGRYEQYF
abundance: few; j_gene: TRBJ2-7; d_gene: NA; v_gene: TRBV12-3/TRBV12-4; CDR3nt: TGTGCCAGCAGTATAAGTGGGACGGCCTACGAGCAGTACTTC; CDR3aa: CASSISGTAYEQYF
abundance: NA; j_gene: TRBJ2-7; d_gene: NA; v_gene: TRBV6-2/TRBV6-3; CDR3nt: TGTGCCAGCACGGTCACCGACGCCTACGAGCAGTACTTC; CDR3aa: CASTVTDAYEQYF
abundance: once; j_gene: TRBJ2-5; d_gene: NA; v_gene: TRBV7-3; CDR3nt: TGTGCCAGCAGCGAAGGTTCCTCAGAGACCCAGTACTTC; CDR3aa: CASSEGSSETQYF
abundance: NA; j_gene: TRBJ2-1; d_gene: TRBD1; v_gene: TRBV5-5; CDR3nt: TGTGCCAGCAGTGGGACAGGGACTAATGAGCAGTTCTTC; CDR3aa: CASSGTGTNEQFF
abundance: NA; j_gene: TRBJ2-7; d_gene: NA; v_gene: TRBV21-1; CDR3nt: TGTGCCAGCAGCAAAGGTCAGGGTTCCTCCTACGAGCAGTACTTC; CDR3aa: CASSKGQGSSYEQYF
abundance: NA; j_gene: TRBJ2-2; d_gene: TRBD1; v_gene: TRBV24-1; CDR3nt: TGTGCCACCAGTGCCCAGACAGGGATTAACACCGGGGAGCTGTTTTTT; CDR3aa: CATSAQTGINTGELFF
abundance: few; j_gene: TRBJ2-1; d_gene: NA; v_gene: TRBV5-6; CDR3nt: TGTGCCAGCAGCGCCACCGACAGTTACAATGAGCAGTTCTTC; CDR3aa: CASSATDSYNEQFF
abundance: NA; j_gene: TRBJ2-2; d_gene: NA; v_gene: TRBV11-2; CDR3nt: TGTGCCAGCAGCTTGGAGGGACAGAACACCGGGGAGCTGTTTTTT; CDR3aa: CASSLEGQNTGELFF
abundance: NA; j_gene: TRBJ2-4; d_gene: TRBD1; v_gene: TRBV28; CDR3nt: TGTGCCAGCAGTGAGACAGGGGTGAGGGGCATTCAGTACTTC; CDR3aa: CASSETGVRGIQYF
abundance: few; j_gene: TRBJ2-5; d_gene: NA; v_gene: TRBV27; CDR3nt: TGTGCCAGCAGTTCCGTCGGGAGACAAGAGACCCAGTACTTC; CDR3aa: CASSSVGRQETQYF
abundance: few; j_gene: TRBJ2-3; d_gene: NA; v_gene: TRBV5-1; CDR3nt: TGCGCCAGCAGCGAGGGGAGTTCCGATACGCAGTATTTT; CDR3aa: CASSEGSSDTQYF
abundance: NA; j_gene: TRBJ1-2; d_gene: NA; v_gene: TRBV5-1; CDR3nt: TGCGCCAGCAGCCTAGGGACACCTCCTAACTATGGCTACACCTTC; CDR3aa: CASSLGTPPNYGYTF
abundance: NA; j_gene: TRBJ2-7; d_gene: TRBD1; v_gene: TRBV24-1; CDR3nt: TGTGCCACCAGTGATCCGGGACAGGCAAATACGCAGTACTTC; CDR3aa: CATSDPGQANTQYF
abundance: many; j_gene: TRBJ2-1; d_gene: NA; v_gene: TRBV5-1; CDR3nt: TGCGCCAGCAGCTGGAAAGGGAACAACCCCTACAATGAGCAGTTCTTC; CDR3aa: CASSWKGNNPYNEQFF
abundance: NA; j_gene: TRBJ2-1; d_gene: TRBD1; v_gene: TRBV20-1; CDR3nt: TGCAGTGCGGACAGGGGGAATGAGCAGTTCTTC; CDR3aa: CSADRGNEQFF
abundance: NA; j_gene: TRBJ2-7; d_gene: TRBD2; v_gene: TRBV10-3; CDR3nt: TGTGCCATCGGGGGGGGTAAAGAGCAGTACTTC; CDR3aa: CAIGGGKEQYF
abundance: NA; j_gene: TRBJ2-3; d_gene: NA; v_gene: TRBV20-1; CDR3nt: TGCAGTGCTAGAGTAGGGGGTGTAGATACGCAGTATTTT; CDR3aa: CSARVGGVDTQYF
abundance: NA; j_gene: TRBJ1-1; d_gene: NA; v_gene: TRBV7-2; CDR3nt: TGTGCCAGCAGCTTAGGAATTGAAGCTTTCTTT; CDR3aa: CASSLGIEAFF
abundance: NA; j_gene: TRBJ1-1; d_gene: NA; v_gene: TRBV13; CDR3nt: TGTGCCAGCAGCTTTGACAGTGGGAACACTGAAGCTTTCTTT; CDR3aa: CASSFDSGNTEAFF
abundance: few; j_gene: TRBJ2-5; d_gene: NA; v_gene: TRBV5-1; CDR3nt: TGCGCCAGCAGCTTATCGGGGCCCCAAGAGACCCAGTACTTC; CDR3aa: CASSLSGPQETQYF